This T cell receptor beta chain was observed in a study of T cells in Graves' hyperthyroidism and ophthalmopathy. Notes on the study in general: Blood also showed most of the thyroid clonotypes that were expanded above 0.001.

This clonotype was seen at least ten times. Its antigen remains unknown. V was clipped by 3 bases and J by 9 bases, with 15 bases between them. This CDR3 is built from 14 residues. CDR1 is KGHSH and CDR2 is LQKENI in the germline V gene. RNA transcripts provided the source from which TCR beta CDR3 regions were amplified. The HTBI set primed first-round TCR CDR3 RT-PCR. Using its own MiXCR run on the multiplex PCR reads, TCRdb lists one record per CDR3 protein. Of 250,000 to 300,000 distinct CDR3 sequences listed, around 15% were seen once; the top ten hold more than 30%. This blood was taken when hyperthyroidism was first diagnosed, before any ophthalmopathy symptoms existed. This sample holds PBMCs from roughly 10 ml fresh peripheral blood.

The origin of this receptor is a woman between 50 and 59 years old with Graves' hyperthyroidism that later progressed to Graves' ophthalmopathy. Sequenced: blood. The V and J genes are TRBV18 and TRBJ1-5; TRBD1 is a possible D gene (6 bases). The CDR3 DNA reads as TGTGCCAGCTCACCGGGACCCCTAGGGGGGCCCCAGCATTTT. Its translation is CASSPGPLGGPQHF. The full variable domain, in which reference TRBV18 and TRBJ1-5 provide the parts outside the CDR3, is NAGVMQNPRHLVRRRGQEARLRCSPMKGHSHVYWYRQLPEEGLKFMVYLQKENIIDESGMPKERFSAEFPKEGPSILRIQQVVRGDSAAYFCASSPGPLGGPQHFGDGTRLSIL.